This T cell receptor (beta chain) was profiled in a study of T cells in Graves' hyperthyroidism and ophthalmopathy. Authors of the study amplified TCR beta CDR3 regions from RNA transcripts. The HTBI primer set drove a first-round RT-PCR of the TCR CDR3. TCRdb processed the multiplex PCR reads anew with MiXCR; each CDR3 protein has one entry. This table holds about 270,000 distinct CDR3 sequences, about 24% found once. This clonotype came up many times. Its antigen is not known. Findings and caveats of the study: Model predictions of ophthalmopathy came a median roughly 6.4 months before onset. In blood, most of the thyroid clonotypes expanded above 0.001 were also present. Ophthalmopathy stood apart from stable hyperthyroidism in a 13 V-J model.

The study left out patients who had uncontrolled infection, other autoimmune disease, pregnancy or lactation. The sample taken for sequencing was blood. This sequence originates from a woman between 40 and 55 years old with Graves' ophthalmopathy.

CDR3 sequence reads: CAWSVQVTGELFF. CDR3 DNA: TGTGCCTGGAGTGTACAGGTCACCGGGGAGCTGTTTTTT. This sequence joins TRBV30 and TRBJ2-2, with a possible D match to TRBD1 (5 bases). CDR1 is GTSNPN and CDR2 is SVGIG in the germline V gene (reference sequence). The CDR3 spans 13 residues. With 0 bases removed from V and 4 bases from J, the gap between germline ends came to 6 bases.